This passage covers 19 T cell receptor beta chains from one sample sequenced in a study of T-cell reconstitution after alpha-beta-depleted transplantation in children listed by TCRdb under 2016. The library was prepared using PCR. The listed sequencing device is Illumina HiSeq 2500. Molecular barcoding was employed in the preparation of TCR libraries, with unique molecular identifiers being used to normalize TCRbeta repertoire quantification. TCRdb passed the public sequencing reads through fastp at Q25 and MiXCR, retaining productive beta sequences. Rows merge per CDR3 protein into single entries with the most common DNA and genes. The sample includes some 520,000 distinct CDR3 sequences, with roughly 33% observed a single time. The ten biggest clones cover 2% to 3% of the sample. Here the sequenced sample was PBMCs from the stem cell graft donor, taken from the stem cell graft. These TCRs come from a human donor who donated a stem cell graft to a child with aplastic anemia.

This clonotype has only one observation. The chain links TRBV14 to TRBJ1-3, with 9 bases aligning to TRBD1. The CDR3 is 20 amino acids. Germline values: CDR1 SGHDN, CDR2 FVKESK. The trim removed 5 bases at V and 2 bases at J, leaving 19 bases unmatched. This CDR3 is CASSDYESGQGASAGNTIYF. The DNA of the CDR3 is TGTGCCAGCAGCGACTATGAATCGGGACAGGGAGCGTCTGCTGGAAACACCATATATTTT.

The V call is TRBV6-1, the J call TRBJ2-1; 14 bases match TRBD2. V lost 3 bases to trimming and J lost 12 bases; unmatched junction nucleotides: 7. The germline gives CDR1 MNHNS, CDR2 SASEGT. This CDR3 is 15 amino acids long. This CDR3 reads CASSETSGRAGGQFF. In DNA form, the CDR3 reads TGTGCCAGCAGTGAGACTAGCGGGAGGGCCGGGGGGCAGTTCTTC.

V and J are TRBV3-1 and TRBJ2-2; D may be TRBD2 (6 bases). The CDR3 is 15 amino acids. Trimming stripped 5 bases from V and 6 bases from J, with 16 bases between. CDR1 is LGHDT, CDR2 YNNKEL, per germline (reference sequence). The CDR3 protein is CASSFRPWEAGELFF. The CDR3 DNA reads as TGTGCCAGCAGCTTTCGTCCGTGGGAGGCCGGGGAGCTGTTTTTT.

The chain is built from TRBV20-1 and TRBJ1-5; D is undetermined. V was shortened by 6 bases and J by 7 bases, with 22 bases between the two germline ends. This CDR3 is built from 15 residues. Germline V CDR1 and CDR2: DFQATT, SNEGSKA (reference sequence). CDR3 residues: CSADTRQTARQPQHF. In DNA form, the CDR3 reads TGCAGTGCCGACACGAGACAAACGGCCCGACAGCCCCAGCATTTT.

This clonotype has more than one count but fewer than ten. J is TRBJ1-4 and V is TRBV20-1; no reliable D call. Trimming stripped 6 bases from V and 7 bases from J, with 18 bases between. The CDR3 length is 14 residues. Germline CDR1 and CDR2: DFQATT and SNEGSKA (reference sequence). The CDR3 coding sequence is TGCAGTGCCTCAGATCCCAGTTGGGGTGAAAAACTGTTTTTT. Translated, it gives CSASDPSWGEKLFF.

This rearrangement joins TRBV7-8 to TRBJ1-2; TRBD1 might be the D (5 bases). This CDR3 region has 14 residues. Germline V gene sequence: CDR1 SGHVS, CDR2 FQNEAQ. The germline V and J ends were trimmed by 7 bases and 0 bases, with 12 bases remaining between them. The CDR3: CASTAGTANYGYTF. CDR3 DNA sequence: TGTGCCAGCACCGCGGGGACGGCTAACTATGGCTACACCTTC.

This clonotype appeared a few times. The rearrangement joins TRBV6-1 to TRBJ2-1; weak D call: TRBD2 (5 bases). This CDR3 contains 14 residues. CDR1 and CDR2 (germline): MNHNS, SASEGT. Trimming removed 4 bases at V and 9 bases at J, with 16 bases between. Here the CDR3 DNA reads TGTGCCAGCAGTGTAGGAGGTGAGGCCGGTGAGCAGTTCTTC. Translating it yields CASSVGGEAGEQFF.

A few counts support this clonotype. The CDR3 loop reads CASSLRTSGSSSLGNEQFF. CDR3 nucleotide sequence: TGTGCCAGCAGCTTAAGGACTAGCGGTTCTAGCAGCCTAGGGAATGAGCAGTTCTTC. The chain links TRBV11-3 to TRBJ2-1; 10 bases are shared with TRBD2. Trimming at V came to 2 bases and at J to 7 bases, leaving 17 bases not matched to a gene. Germline CDR1 reads SGHNT; CDR2 reads YENEEA. The CDR3 is 19 amino acids.

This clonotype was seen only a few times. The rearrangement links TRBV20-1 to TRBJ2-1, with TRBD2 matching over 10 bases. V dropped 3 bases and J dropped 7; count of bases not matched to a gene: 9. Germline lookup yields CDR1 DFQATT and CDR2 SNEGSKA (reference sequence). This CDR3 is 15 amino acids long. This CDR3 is CSASNLAGASNEQFF. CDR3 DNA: TGCAGTGCTAGCAACCTAGCGGGAGCTAGTAATGAGCAGTTCTTC.

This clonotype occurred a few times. DNA of the CDR3: TGTGCCAGCAGTGAATTGTCAGCCTCTGGAAACACCATATATTTT. Translated, it gives CASSELSASGNTIYF. This sequence joins TRBV2 and TRBJ1-3; D unclear. The ends were cut back, 2 bases at V and 0 bases at J, with 8 bases in the middle. Per the germline V gene, CDR1 is SNHLY and CDR2 is FYNNEI. This CDR3 is built from 15 residues.

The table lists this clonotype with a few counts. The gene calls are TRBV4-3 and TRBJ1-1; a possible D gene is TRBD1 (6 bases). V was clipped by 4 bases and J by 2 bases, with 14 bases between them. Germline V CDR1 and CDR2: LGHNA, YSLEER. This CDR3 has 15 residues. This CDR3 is CASSPSGGANTEAFF. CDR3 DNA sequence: TGCGCCAGCAGCCCATCGGGGGGGGCAAACACTGAAGCTTTCTTT.

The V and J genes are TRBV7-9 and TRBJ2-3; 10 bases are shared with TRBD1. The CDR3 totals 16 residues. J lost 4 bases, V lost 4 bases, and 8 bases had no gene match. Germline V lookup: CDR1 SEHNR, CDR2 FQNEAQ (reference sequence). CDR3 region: CASSSAGQGIADTQYF. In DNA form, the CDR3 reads TGTGCCAGCAGCTCCGCGGGACAGGGGATAGCAGATACGCAGTATTTT.

The CDR3 spells CASSQGWQDSSYEQYF. CDR3 coding DNA: TGCGCCAGCAGCCAAGGTTGGCAGGACAGCTCCTACGAGCAGTACTTC. V is TRBV4-3 and J is TRBJ2-7; TRBD1 is a possible D gene (6 bases). This CDR3 spans 16 amino acids. V lost 1 base, J lost 0 bases, and 13 bases lay in between. Germline CDR1 is LGHNA and CDR2 is YSLEER.

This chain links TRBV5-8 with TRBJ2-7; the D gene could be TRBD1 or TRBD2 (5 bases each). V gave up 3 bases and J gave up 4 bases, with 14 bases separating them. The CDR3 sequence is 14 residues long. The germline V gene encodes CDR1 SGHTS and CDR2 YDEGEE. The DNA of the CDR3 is TGTGCCAGCAGCTCCTGGGACGGAGCATACGAGCAGTACTTC. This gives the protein CASSSWDGAYEQYF.

CDR3 sequence reads: CASSRTGEYF. The CDR3 DNA sequence: TGTGCCAGCAGTCGGACAGGGGAGTACTTC. This chain connects TRBV12-3 or TRBV12-4 to TRBJ2-4, with 9 bases aligning to TRBD1. There are 10 residues in the CDR3. The ends lost 5 bases at V and 14 bases at J; junction bases unmatched: 1.

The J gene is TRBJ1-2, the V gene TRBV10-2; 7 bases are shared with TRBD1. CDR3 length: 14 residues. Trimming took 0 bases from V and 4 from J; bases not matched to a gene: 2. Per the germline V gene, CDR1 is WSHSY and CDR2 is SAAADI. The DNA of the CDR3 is TGCGCCAGCAGTGAGTCGAGGGGGCTCTATGGCTACACCTTC. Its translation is CASSESRGLYGYTF.

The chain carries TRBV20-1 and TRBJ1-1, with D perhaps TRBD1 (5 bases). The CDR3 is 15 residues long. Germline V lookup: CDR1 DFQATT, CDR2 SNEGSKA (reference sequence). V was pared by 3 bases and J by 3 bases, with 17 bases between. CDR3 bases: TGCAGTGCTAGTGGGGGGAAAGCCGGAGACACTGAAGCTTTCTTT. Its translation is CSASGGKAGDTEAFF.

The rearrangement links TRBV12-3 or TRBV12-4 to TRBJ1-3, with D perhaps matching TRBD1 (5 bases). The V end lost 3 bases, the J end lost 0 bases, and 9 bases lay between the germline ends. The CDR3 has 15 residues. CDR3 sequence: CASSLAGYSGNTIYF. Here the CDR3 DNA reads TGTGCCAGCAGTTTGGCAGGGTACTCTGGAAACACCATATATTTT.

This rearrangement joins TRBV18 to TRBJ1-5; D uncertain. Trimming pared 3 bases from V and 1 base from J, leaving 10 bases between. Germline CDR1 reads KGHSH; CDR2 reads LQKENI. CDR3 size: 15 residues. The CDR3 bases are TGTGCCAGCTCACCTCAGGAGGCAAGCAATCAGCCCCAGCATTTT. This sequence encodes CASSPQEASNQPQHF.